This T cell receptor (beta chain) stems from a study of blood T cell repertoires in COVID-19. At the level of the study: Sites in the United States, Italy and Spain provided acute and convalescent COVID-19 samples.

The data were produced by immunoSEQ multiplex PCR, yet TCRdb's version contains in-frame clones alone and is incomplete. This sample has about 670,000 clones, with about nine tenths found just once. This sequence was found in a woman aged 18-29 years with acute or convalescent COVID-19. The sequencing sample was made of peripheral blood.

The CDR3 DNA reads TGTGCCACACGGCGGACAGGGAATTCACCCCTCCACTTT. This gives the protein CATRRTGNSPLHF. The chain has TRBV2 and TRBJ1-6; 8 bases fit TRBD1. CDR1 is SNHLY, CDR2 FYNNEI, per germline. The CDR3 totals 13 residues. The ends lost 10 bases at V and 7 bases at J; junction bases unmatched: 6.